The 20 T cell receptor beta chains reported below all come from one sample, sequenced in a study of identical twins. One entry per CDR3 protein, called by TCRdb with MiXCR from the 5' RACE reads. The sample lists 350,000 to 500,000 distinct CDR3 sequences, approximately 17% occurring once. Material for sequencing was naive T cells sorted from blood. These TCRs come from a man aged 45-60 years in good health.

The rearrangement links TRBV5-1 to TRBJ2-5; D uncertain. CDR1 SGHRS and CDR2 YFSETQ come from the germline V gene. The CDR3 runs to 13 residues. V lost 0 bases to trimming and J lost 7 bases, with 10 bases between them. The CDR3 spells CASSLEGPRTQYF. In nucleotides, the CDR3 is TGCGCCAGCAGCTTGGAGGGCCCTAGGACCCAGTACTTC.

This chain connects TRBV20-1 to TRBJ1-1; D is possibly TRBD1 (6 bases). Germline CDR1 is DFQATT and CDR2 is SNEGSKA (reference sequence). CDR3 size: 14 residues. V lost 5 bases to trimming and J lost 1 base, with 14 bases between them. CDR3: CSARSGAWNTEAFF. The DNA for the CDR3 is TGCAGTGCTCGGTCGGGGGCCTGGAACACTGAAGCTTTCTTT.

The CDR3 protein is CASSLDRDRYEQYF. The CDR3 coding sequence is TGCGCCAGCAGCTTGGACAGGGACAGGTACGAGCAGTACTTC. V gene TRBV5-1 combines with J gene TRBJ2-7; 8 bases are a match to TRBD1. Germline CDR1 SGHRS, CDR2 YFSETQ. This CDR3 contains 14 residues. V lost 0 bases to trimming and J lost 4 bases; unmatched junction nucleotides: 3.

CDR3 DNA: TGTGCCAGCAGCTTAGCGCGCCGGGCCCAATTTAATGGCAAAAACATTCAGTACTTC. Translation gives CASSLARRAQFNGKNIQYF. V gene TRBV7-8 combines with J gene TRBJ2-4; no clear D. The V gene lost 0 bases and the J gene lost 3 bases, with 21 bases spanning the gap. The germline V gene has CDR1 SGHVS and CDR2 FQNEAQ. The CDR3 has 19 amino acids.

This clonotype has just a few counts. CDR3 sequence reads: CASSSQTVRTYEQYF. CDR3 in DNA: TGTGCCAGCAGCTCCCAGACAGTCCGCACCTACGAGCAGTACTTC. The chain carries TRBV7-2 and TRBJ2-7, with D tentatively TRBD1 (5 bases). Trimming took 4 bases from V and 2 from J, leaving 15 bases between them. CDR1 is SGHTA, CDR2 FQGNSA, per germline. The length of the CDR3 is 15 residues.

This clonotype was recorded a few times. The J gene is TRBJ1-3, the V gene TRBV7-6; no clear D. Per the germline V gene, CDR1 is SGHVS and CDR2 is FNYEAQ. Trimming pared 7 bases from V and 0 bases from J, leaving 10 bases between. CDR3 length equals 14 residues. In nucleotides, the CDR3 is TGTGCCAGCACCGACCCTCCCTCTGGAAACACCATATATTTT. This translates into CASTDPPSGNTIYF.

This clonotype was counted at least ten times. The chain is built from TRBV6-5 and TRBJ2-7, with D possibly matching TRBD2 (5 bases). Germline V gene lookup returns CDR1 MNHEY and CDR2 SVGAGI. V was trimmed by 2 bases and J by 0 bases, leaving 11 bases between them. The CDR3 sequence is 15 residues long. CDR3 in DNA: TGTGCCAGCAGTTACGCCGGGGTTGGCTCCTACGAGCAGTACTTC. It is translated as CASSYAGVGSYEQYF.

The table lists this clonotype with many counts. The DNA of the CDR3 is TGCAGTGCTAGAGATATGGGTCGAGGGGTGAATGAGCAGTTCTTC. This codes for CSARDMGRGVNEQFF. The chain links TRBV20-1 to TRBJ2-1; TRBD1 or TRBD2 may be the D gene (5 bases each). In germline, CDR1 is DFQATT, CDR2 SNEGSKA (reference sequence). The germline V and J ends were trimmed by 0 bases and 7 bases, with 16 bases remaining between them. This CDR3 region has 15 residues.

This clonotype was detected many times. The genes are TRBV5-6 and TRBJ2-4, with D perhaps TRBD2 (6 bases). Trimming took off 6 bases at V and 1 base at J, with 14 bases between the two ends. There are 15 residues in the CDR3. The germline gives CDR1 SGHDT, CDR2 YYEEEE. CDR3 sequence reads: CASTRRGSAKNIQYF. The CDR3 coding sequence is TGTGCCAGCACTCGGCGGGGTTCGGCCAAAAACATTCAGTACTTC.

This clonotype was seen more than once but under ten times. This chain links TRBV15 with TRBJ2-1; 11 bases line up with TRBD2. V lost 0 bases and J lost 3; bases outside the gene matches: 7. The CDR3 length is 18 residues. Germline V gives CDR1 LNHNV, CDR2 YYDKDF (reference sequence). The CDR3 loop reads CATSRDLLAGGLYNEQFF. Written as DNA, the CDR3 is TGTGCCACCAGCAGAGATCTGCTAGCGGGAGGCCTCTACAATGAGCAGTTCTTC.

This clonotype was recorded many times. This chain uses TRBV3-1 with TRBJ2-7; no definite D call. The CDR3 length is 13 residues. V was pared by 1 base and J by 3 bases, with 7 bases between. Germline CDR1 reads LGHDT; CDR2 reads YNNKEL (reference sequence). CDR3 nucleotides: TGTGCCAGCAGCCAAGGGGGTGGCTACGAGCAGTACTTC. This sequence encodes CASSQGGGYEQYF.

This clonotype was detected many times. The chain joins TRBV6-1 to TRBJ1-5; no reliable D call. The CDR3 runs to 14 residues. The germline V and J ends were trimmed by 0 bases and 4 bases, with 7 bases remaining between them. The germline V gene encodes CDR1 MNHNS and CDR2 SASEGT. CDR3 sequence reads: CASSEAYKNQPQHF. CDR3 nucleotides: TGTGCCAGCAGTGAAGCGTATAAGAATCAGCCCCAGCATTTT.

This clonotype was observed many times. The chain uses TRBV11-2 and TRBJ2-1, with 8 positions matching TRBD2. CDR1 and CDR2 (germline): SGHAT, FQNNGV. V trimming: 2 bases; J trimming: 6 bases; junction bases outside the gene matches: 18. The CDR3 covers 19 residues. In DNA, the CDR3 is TGTGCCAGCAGCTTAAAGGAGGGAACTAGCGGCCATTCAGGCAATGAGCAGTTCTTC. Translated, it gives CASSLKEGTSGHSGNEQFF.

This clonotype occurred a few times. The rearrangement joins TRBV2 to TRBJ2-7; 10 nucleotides agree with TRBD2. V dropped 7 bases and J dropped 5; count of bases not matched to a gene: 2. The CDR3 consists of 12 residues. Per the germline V gene, CDR1 is SNHLY and CDR2 is FYNNEI. The CDR3 protein is CASKREGHEQYF. Here the CDR3 DNA reads TGTGCCAGCAAGCGGGAGGGGCACGAGCAGTACTTC.

This clonotype was detected only a few times. The J gene is TRBJ2-7, the V gene TRBV6-1, with TRBD1 matching 8 bases. The ends lost 6 bases at V and 7 bases at J; junction bases unmatched: 8. Germline V CDR1 and CDR2: MNHNS, SASEGT. There are 13 residues in the CDR3. The CDR3 is CASSWTGNGEQYF. CDR3 DNA sequence: TGTGCCAGCAGCTGGACAGGGAATGGGGAGCAGTACTTC.

In this sample, this clonotype turned up many times. The chain links TRBV20-1 to TRBJ2-2; D is possibly TRBD2 (5 bases). The CDR3 sequence is 13 residues long. Per the germline V gene, CDR1 is DFQATT and CDR2 is SNEGSKA (reference sequence). V was shortened by 3 bases and J by 5 bases, with 10 bases between the two germline ends. The DNA of the CDR3 is TGCAGTGCTAGCGAGGGATCGACCGGGGAGCTGTTTTTT. Protein: CSASEGSTGELFF.

The V gene is TRBV20-1, the J gene TRBJ1-5, with TRBD1 as a possible D gene (5 bases). Trimming shortened V by 5 bases and J by 7 bases, and 18 bases separated the two germline ends. Germline assignment: CDR1 DFQATT and CDR2 SNEGSKA (reference sequence). The CDR3 runs 14 residues. The CDR3 DNA reads TGCAGTGCTTCGAGGGGAGGGGCCAAACAGCCCCAGCATTTT. Its translation is CSASRGGAKQPQHF.

This clonotype was counted only a few times. This chain connects TRBV12-3 or TRBV12-4 to TRBJ1-4; D is possibly TRBD1 (5 bases). The ends were cut back, 6 bases at V and 7 bases at J, with 21 bases in the middle. CDR3 size: 16 residues. The CDR3 sequence: CASSDRGRGTGEKLFF. The DNA for the CDR3 is TGTGCCAGCAGCGACCGAGGACGGGGGACGGGTGAAAAACTGTTTTTT.

This clonotype was picked up a small number of times. The chain employs TRBV12-3 or TRBV12-4 and TRBJ1-5; D unclear. V lost 2 bases to trimming and J lost 3 bases, with 8 bases between them. This CDR3 is built from 14 residues. CDR3 sequence (DNA): TGTGCCAGCAGTTTAACCGGGTTCAATCAGCCCCAGCATTTT. Translated: CASSLTGFNQPQHF.

This chain links TRBV28 with TRBJ1-6, with 7 bases identical to TRBD1. The CDR3 is 13 residues long. The V segment lost 6 bases and the J segment 10 bases; nucleotides outside the gene matches: 6. Germline-derived CDR1 and CDR2 are MDHEN and SYDVKM. The CDR3 nucleotides are TGTGCCAGCAGCAATGACAGGGCCTCACCCCTCCACTTT. It encodes CASSNDRASPLHF.